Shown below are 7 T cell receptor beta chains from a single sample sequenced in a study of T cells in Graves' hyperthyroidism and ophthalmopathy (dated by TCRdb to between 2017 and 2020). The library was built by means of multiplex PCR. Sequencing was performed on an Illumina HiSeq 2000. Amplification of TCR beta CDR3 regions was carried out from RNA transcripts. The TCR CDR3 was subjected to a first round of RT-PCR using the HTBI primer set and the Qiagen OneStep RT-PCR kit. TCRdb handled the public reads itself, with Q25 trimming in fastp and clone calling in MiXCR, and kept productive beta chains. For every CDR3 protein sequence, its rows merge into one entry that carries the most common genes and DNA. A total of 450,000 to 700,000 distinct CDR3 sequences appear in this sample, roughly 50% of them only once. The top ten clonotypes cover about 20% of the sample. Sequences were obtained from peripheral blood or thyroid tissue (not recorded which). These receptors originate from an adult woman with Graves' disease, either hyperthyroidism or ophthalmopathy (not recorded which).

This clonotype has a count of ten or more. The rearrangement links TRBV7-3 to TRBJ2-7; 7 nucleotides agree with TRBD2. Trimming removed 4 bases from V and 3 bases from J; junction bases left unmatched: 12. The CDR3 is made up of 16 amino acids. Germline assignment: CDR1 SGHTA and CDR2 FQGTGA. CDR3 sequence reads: CASSSIFLRGSYEQYF. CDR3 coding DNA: TGTGCCAGCAGCTCTATTTTTCTGCGGGGGAGCTACGAGCAGTACTTC.

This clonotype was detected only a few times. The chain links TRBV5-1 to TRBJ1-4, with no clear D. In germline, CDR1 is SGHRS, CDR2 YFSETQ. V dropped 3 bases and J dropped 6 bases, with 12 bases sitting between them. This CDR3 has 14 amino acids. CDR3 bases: TGCGCCAGCAGCTCCGACGGCTCCTATGAAAAACTGTTTTTT. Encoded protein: CASSSDGSYEKLFF.

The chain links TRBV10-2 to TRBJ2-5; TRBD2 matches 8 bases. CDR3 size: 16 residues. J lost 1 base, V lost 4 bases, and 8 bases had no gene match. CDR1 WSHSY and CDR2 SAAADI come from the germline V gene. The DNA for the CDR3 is TGCGCCAGCAGTGGCAGTGGCGGGGGGTTCCAAGAGACCCAGTACTTC. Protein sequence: CASSGSGGGFQETQYF.

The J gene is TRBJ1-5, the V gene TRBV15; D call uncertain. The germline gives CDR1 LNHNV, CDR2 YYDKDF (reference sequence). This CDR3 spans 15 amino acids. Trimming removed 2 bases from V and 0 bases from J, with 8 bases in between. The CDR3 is CATSRRRDSNQPQHF. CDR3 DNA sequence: TGTGCCACCAGCAGACGACGGGATAGCAATCAGCCCCAGCATTTT.

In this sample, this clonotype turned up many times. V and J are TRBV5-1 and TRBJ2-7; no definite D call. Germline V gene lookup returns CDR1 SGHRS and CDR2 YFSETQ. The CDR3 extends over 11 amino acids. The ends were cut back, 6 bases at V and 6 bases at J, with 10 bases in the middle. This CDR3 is CASTDGSEQYF. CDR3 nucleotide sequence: TGCGCCAGCACAGACGGAAGCGAGCAGTACTTC.

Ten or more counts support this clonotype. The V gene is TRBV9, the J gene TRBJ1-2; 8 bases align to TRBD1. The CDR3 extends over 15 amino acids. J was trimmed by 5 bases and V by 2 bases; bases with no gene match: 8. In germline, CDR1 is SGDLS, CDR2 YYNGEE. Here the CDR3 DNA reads TGTGCCAGCAGCGTCACCGGGGGGACAGGATATGGCTACACCTTC. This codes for CASSVTGGTGYGYTF.

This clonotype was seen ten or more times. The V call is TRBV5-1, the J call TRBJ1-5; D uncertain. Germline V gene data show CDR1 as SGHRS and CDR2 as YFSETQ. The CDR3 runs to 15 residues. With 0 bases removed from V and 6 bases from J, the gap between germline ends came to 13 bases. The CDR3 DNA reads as TGCGCCAGCAGCTTGGGCGTGGGCGCGGCTCAGCCCCAGCATTTT. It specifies CASSLGVGAAQPQHF.